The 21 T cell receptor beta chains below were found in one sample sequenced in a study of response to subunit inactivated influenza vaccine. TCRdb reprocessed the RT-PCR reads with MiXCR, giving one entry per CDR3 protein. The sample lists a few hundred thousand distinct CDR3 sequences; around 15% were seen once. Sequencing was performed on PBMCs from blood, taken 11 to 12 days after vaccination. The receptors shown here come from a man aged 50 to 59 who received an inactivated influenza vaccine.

CDR3 in amino acids: CASSWDRVNEQFF. The CDR3 coding sequence is TGTGCCAGCAGCTGGGACAGGGTGAATGAGCAGTTCTTC. The chain joins TRBV11-1 to TRBJ2-1, with TRBD1 matching 9 bases. Germline-derived CDR1 and CDR2 are SGHAT and FQDESV (reference sequence). The CDR3 extends over 13 amino acids. V lost 4 bases, J lost 7 bases, and 2 bases stayed unmatched.

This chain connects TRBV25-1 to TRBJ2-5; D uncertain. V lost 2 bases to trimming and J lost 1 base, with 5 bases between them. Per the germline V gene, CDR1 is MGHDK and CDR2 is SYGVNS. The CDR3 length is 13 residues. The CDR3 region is CASSELSQETQYF. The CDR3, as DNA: TGTGCCAGCAGTGAACTATCCCAAGAGACCCAGTACTTC.

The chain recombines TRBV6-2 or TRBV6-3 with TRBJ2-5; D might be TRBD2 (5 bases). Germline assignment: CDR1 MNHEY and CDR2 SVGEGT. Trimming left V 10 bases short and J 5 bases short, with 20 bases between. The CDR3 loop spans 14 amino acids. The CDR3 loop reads CATKRLDYRETQYF. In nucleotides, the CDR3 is TGTGCCACCAAACGGTTAGACTACCGGGAGACCCAGTACTTC.

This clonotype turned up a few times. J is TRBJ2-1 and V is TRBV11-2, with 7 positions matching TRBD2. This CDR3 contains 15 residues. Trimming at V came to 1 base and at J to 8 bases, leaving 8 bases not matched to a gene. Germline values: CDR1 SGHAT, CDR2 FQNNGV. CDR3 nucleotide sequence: TGTGCCAGCAGCTTAGGACCCATCCGGGGGGATGAGCAGTTCTTC. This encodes CASSLGPIRGDEQFF.

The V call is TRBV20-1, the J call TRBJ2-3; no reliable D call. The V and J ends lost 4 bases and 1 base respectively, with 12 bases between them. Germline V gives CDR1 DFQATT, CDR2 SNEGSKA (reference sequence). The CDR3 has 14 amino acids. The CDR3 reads CSATDAARTDTQYF. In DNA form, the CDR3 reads TGCAGTGCTACAGATGCGGCCCGCACAGATACGCAGTATTTT.

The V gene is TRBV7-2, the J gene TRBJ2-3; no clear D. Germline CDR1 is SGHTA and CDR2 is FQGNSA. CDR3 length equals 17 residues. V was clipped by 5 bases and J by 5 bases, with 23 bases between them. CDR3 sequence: CASSLGVGKVIGDTQYF. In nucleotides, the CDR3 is TGTGCCAGCAGCCTAGGAGTAGGGAAGGTAATTGGAGATACGCAGTATTTT.

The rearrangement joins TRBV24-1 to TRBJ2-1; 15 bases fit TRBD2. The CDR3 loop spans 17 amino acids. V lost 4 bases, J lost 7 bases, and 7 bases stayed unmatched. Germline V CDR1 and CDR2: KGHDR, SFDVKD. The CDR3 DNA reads TGTGCCACCAGTGAGCCGGGACTAGCGGGAGGAAGGAATGAGCAGTTCTTC. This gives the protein CATSEPGLAGGRNEQFF.

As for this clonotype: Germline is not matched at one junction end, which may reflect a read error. This CDR3 is CSASHSGNTIYF. CDR3 sequence (DNA): TGCAGTGCTAGCCACTCTGGCAACACCATATATTTT. The chain recombines TRBV20-1 with TRBJ1-3, with D unresolved. Germline assignment: CDR1 DFQATT and CDR2 SNEGSKA (reference sequence). This CDR3 contains 12 residues.

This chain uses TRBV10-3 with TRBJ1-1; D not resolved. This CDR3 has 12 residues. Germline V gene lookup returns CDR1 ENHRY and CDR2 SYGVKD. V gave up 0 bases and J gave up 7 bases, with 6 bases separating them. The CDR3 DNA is TGTGCCATCAGTGAGTCGAGAAGTGAAGCTTTCTTT. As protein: CAISESRSEAFF.

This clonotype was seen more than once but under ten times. In DNA, the CDR3 is TGTGCCAGCAGTCCCGGGACCGTGGTGAACACTGAAGCTTTCTTT. Translated, it gives CASSPGTVVNTEAFF. This rearrangement joins TRBV27 to TRBJ1-1, with TRBD1 as a possible D gene (5 bases). The V end was cut by 5 bases, the J end by 0 bases, with 13 bases between. The CDR3 loop spans 15 amino acids. CDR1 and CDR2 from the germline V gene are MNHEY and SMNVEV (reference sequence).

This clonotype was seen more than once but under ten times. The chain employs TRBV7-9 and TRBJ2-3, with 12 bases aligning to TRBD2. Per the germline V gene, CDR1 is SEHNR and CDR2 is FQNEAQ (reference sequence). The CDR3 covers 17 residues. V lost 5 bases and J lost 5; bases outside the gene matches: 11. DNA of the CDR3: TGTGCCAGCAGCGCCCCTAGCGGGGGGGCCCTTAAAGATACGCAGTATTTT. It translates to CASSAPSGGALKDTQYF.

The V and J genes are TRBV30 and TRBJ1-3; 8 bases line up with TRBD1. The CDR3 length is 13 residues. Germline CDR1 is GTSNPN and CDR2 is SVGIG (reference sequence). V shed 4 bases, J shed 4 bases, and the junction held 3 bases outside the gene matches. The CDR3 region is CAWNQGAGNTIYF. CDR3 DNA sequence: TGTGCCTGGAATCAGGGGGCCGGAAACACCATATATTTT. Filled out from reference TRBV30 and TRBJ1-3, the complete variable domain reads SQTIHQWPATLVQPVGSPLSLECTVEGTSNPNLYWYRQAAGRGLQLLFYSVGIGQISSEVPQNLSASRPQDRQFILSSKKLLLSDSGFYLCAWNQGAGNTIYFGEGSWLTVV.

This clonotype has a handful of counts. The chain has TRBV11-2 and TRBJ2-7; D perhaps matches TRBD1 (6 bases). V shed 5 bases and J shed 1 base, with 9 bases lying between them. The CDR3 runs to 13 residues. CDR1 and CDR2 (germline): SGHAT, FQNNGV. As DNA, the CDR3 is TGTGCCAGCAGCCAAGGACAGTCCTACGAGCAGTACTTC. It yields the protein CASSQGQSYEQYF.

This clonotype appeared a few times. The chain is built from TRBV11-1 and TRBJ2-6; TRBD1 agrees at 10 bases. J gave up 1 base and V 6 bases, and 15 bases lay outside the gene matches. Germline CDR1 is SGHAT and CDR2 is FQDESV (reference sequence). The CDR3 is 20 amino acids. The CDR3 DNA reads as TGTGCCAGCAGGGGCTTACTCCCCGGGACAGGGGAGTCTGGGGCCAACGTCCTGACTTTC. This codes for CASRGLLPGTGESGANVLTF.

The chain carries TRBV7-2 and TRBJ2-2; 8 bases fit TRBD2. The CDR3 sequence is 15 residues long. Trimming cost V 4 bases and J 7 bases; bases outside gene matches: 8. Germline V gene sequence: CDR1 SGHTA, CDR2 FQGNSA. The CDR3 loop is CASSSTGTRGGELFF. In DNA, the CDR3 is TGTGCCAGCAGCTCAACCGGGACTAGGGGCGGGGAGCTGTTTTTT.

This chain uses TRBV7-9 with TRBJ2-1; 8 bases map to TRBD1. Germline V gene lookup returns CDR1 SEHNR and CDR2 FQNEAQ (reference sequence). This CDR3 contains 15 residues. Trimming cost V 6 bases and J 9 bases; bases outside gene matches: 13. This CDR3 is CASRVGTGDRVEQFF. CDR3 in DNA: TGTGCCAGCAGGGTCGGGACAGGAGATCGGGTTGAGCAGTTCTTC.

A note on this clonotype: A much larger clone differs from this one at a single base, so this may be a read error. CDR3 region: CASSLAGSDIDSEQFF. For the CDR3, the DNA is TGCGCCAGCAGCTTGGCCGGGTCTGACATCGACAGTGAGCAGTTCTTC. The V and J genes are TRBV5-1 and TRBJ2-1, with D possibly being TRBD1 (5 bases). The CDR3 spans 16 residues. Looked up from germline, CDR1 is SGHRS and CDR2 is YFSETQ. V lost 0 bases and J lost 9, with 19 bases in between.

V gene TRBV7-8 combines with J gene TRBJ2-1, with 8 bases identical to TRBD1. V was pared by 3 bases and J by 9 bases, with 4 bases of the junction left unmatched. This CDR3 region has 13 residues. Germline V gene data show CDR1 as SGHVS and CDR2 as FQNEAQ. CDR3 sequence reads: CASSLDRVGEQFF. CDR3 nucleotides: TGTGCCAGCAGCTTGGACAGGGTTGGTGAGCAGTTCTTC.

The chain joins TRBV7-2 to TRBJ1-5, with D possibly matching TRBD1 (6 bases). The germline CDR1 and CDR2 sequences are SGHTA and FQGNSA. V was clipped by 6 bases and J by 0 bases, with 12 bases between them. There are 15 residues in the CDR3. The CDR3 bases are TGTGCCAGCAGATGGGACACTTTTAGCAATCAGCCCCAGCATTTT. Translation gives CASRWDTFSNQPQHF.

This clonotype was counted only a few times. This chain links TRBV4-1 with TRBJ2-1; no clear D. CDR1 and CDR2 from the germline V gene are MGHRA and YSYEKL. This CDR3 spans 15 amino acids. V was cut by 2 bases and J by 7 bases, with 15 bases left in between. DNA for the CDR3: TGCGCCAGCAGCCAACCGGGTTCTTCGAGGAATGAGCAGTTCTTC. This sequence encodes CASSQPGSSRNEQFF.

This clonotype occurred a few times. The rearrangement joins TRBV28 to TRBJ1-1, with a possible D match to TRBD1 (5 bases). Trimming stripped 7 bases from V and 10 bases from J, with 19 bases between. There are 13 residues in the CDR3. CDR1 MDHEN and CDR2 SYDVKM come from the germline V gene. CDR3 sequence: CASTEWGGERAFF. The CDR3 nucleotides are TGTGCCAGCACCGAATGGGGGGGGGAGCGAGCTTTCTTT.